The 12 T cell receptor beta chains given below trace back to one sample, sequenced in a study of T cells in Graves' hyperthyroidism and ophthalmopathy. Authors of the study amplified TCR beta CDR3 regions from RNA transcripts. The TCR CDR3 was amplified in a first-round RT-PCR using the HTBI primer set. One entry per CDR3 protein, called by TCRdb with MiXCR from the multiplex PCR reads. The table records about 380,000 distinct CDR3 sequences, 18% of them present only once. The sequenced sample consisted of blood. The source of these receptors is a man aged 18-30 years with Graves' ophthalmopathy.

This clonotype was counted at least ten times. The gene calls are TRBV7-3 and TRBJ1-1, with 9 nucleotides matching TRBD1. The length of the CDR3 is 14 residues. The V segment lost 5 bases and the J segment 4 bases; nucleotides outside the gene matches: 5. CDR1 is SGHTA, CDR2 FQGTGA, per germline. As DNA, the CDR3 is TGTGCCAGCAGCAAGGGACAGGGTTCCACTGAAGCTTTCTTT. This gives the protein CASSKGQGSTEAFF.

This clonotype was recorded many times. The rearrangement links TRBV2 to TRBJ1-2, with D unclear. The length of the CDR3 is 10 residues. The V end lost 2 bases, the J end lost 7 bases, and 2 bases lay between the germline ends. CDR1 SNHLY and CDR2 FYNNEI come from the germline V gene. CDR3 amino acids: CASSESGYTF. In DNA, the CDR3 is TGTGCCAGCAGTGAATCTGGCTACACCTTC.

As concerns this clonotype: A read error may be the cause here, since a much bigger clone is one base away. The chain employs TRBV12-5 and TRBJ2-1; no clear D gene. CDR1 LGHNT and CDR2 FRNRAP come from the germline V gene. CDR3 size: 15 residues. As DNA, the CDR3 is TGTGCTAGTGGTATCCTTCCGAGCTCCTGCAATGAGCAGTTCTTC. It is translated as CASGILPSSCNEQFF.

V gene TRBV6-5 combines with J gene TRBJ1-6, with a weak D call TRBD1 (6 bases). CDR3 size: 16 residues. In germline, CDR1 is MNHEY, CDR2 SVGAGI. V lost 2 bases, J lost 4 bases, and 12 bases lay in between. The CDR3 reads CASSYRAGQYNSPLHF. CDR3 bases: TGTGCCAGCAGTTACAGGGCGGGACAATATAATTCACCCCTCCACTTT.

Remarks on this clonotype: A much larger clonotype is one base distant, so this may be a read error. Since no conserved phenylalanine or tryptophan closes the CDR3, a read error is the likely cause. The chain uses TRBV5-1 and TRBJ2-1, with a weak D call TRBD2 (6 bases). CDR1 SGHRS and CDR2 YFSETQ come from the germline V gene. This CDR3 comprises 15 residues. Written as DNA, the CDR3 is TGTGCCAGCAGCTTGGGGGGAGATACCTACAATGAGCAGTTCCTC. This encodes CASSLGGDTYNEQFL.

This clonotype showed up many times. The chain joins TRBV3-1 to TRBJ1-1, with D possibly TRBD1 on 6 matching bases. This CDR3 is built from 16 residues. In germline, CDR1 is LGHDT, CDR2 YNNKEL (reference sequence). The V gene lost 4 bases and the J gene lost 0 bases, with 15 bases spanning the gap. The CDR3 DNA reads TGTGCCAGCAGCCCCGCCGAGGGGGACATGAACACTGAAGCTTTCTTT. This sequence encodes CASSPAEGDMNTEAFF.

There are a few counts of this clonotype. V and J are TRBV10-3 and TRBJ2-5; D not resolved. CDR3 length equals 11 residues. V was pared by 0 bases and J by 13 bases, with 9 bases between. The V gene's germline CDR1 is ENHRY and CDR2 SYGVKD. The CDR3 coding sequence is TGTGCCATCAGTGAGTCCTCAGCACTGTACTTC. Translating it yields CAISESSALYF.

This clonotype was found many times. The chain employs TRBV12-3 or TRBV12-4 and TRBJ2-3, with TRBD2 matching 10 bases. V was clipped by 7 bases and J by 6 bases; unmatched bases: 13. CDR3 length: 16 amino acids. This CDR3 reads CASTNGVAGGTDTQYF. DNA of the CDR3: TGTGCCAGCACTAATGGCGTAGCGGGGGGTACTGATACGCAGTATTTT.

This clonotype came up many times. This rearrangement joins TRBV7-8 to TRBJ1-2; TRBD1 matches 7 bases. Trimming cost V 0 bases and J 6 bases; bases outside gene matches: 7. Germline CDR1 reads SGHVS; CDR2 reads FQNEAQ. This CDR3 contains 15 residues. The CDR3 protein is CASSLAPQGTHGYTF. CDR3 in DNA: TGTGCCAGCAGCTTAGCTCCACAGGGGACCCATGGCTACACCTTC.

Comment on this clonotype: A read error is possible here, since a much larger clone lies one base away. V is TRBV24-1 and J is TRBJ2-7; D gene unclear. The CDR3 extends over 13 amino acids. CDR1 is KGHDR and CDR2 is SFDVKD in the germline V gene. The CDR3 here is CATSGQSSYVQYF. The CDR3 DNA follows: TGTGCCACCAGTGGACAAAGCTCCTACGTGCAGTACTTC.

The rearrangement joins TRBV12-3 or TRBV12-4 to TRBJ2-3, with no clear D. Trimming took 3 bases from V and 5 from J, leaving 12 bases between them. CDR3 length: 14 residues. The CDR3: CASSFDITGDTQYF. The CDR3, as DNA: TGTGCCAGCAGTTTTGACATCACGGGAGATACGCAGTATTTT.

This clonotype was counted ten times or more. J is TRBJ1-1 and V is TRBV11-1; D remains unclear. The CDR3 covers 15 residues. V gave up 10 bases and J gave up 1 base, with 19 bases separating them. The germline V gene has CDR1 SGHAT and CDR2 FQDESV (reference sequence). The CDR3: CATRLGGSSNTEAFF. CDR3 bases: TGTGCCACCCGCCTGGGAGGGTCTTCGAACACTGAAGCTTTCTTT.